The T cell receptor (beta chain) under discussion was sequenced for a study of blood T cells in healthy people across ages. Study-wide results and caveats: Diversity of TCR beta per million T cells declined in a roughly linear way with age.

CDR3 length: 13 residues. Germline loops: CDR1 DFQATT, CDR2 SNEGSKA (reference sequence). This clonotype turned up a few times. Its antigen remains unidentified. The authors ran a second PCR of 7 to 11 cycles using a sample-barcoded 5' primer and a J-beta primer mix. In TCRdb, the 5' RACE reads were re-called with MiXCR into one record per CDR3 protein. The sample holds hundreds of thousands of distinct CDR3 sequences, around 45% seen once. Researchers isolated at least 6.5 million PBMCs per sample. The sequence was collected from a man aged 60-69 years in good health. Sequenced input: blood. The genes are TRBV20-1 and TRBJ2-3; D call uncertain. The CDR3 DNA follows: TGCAGGCCCGAGAGGCAGGACACAGATACGCAGTATTTT. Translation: CRPERQDTDTQYF.